This TCR beta chain was sequenced in a study of CD4+ T cells in melanoma. The study's findings and limits: CD8+ T cell, macrophage and B cell function reportedly correlated with neoantigen-specific CD4+ T cells. Diverse differentiation states were reported for melanoma neoantigen-specific CD4+ T cells.

The germline V gene encodes CDR1 DFQATT and CDR2 SNEGSKA (reference sequence). The CDR3 is 11 residues long. V was pared by 3 bases and J by 10 bases, with 11 bases between. Note on this clone: Antigen unknown.

TCRdb keeps only in-frame clones here, not all; method: immunoSEQ multiplex PCR. The repertoire holds roughly 150,000 clones, with about nine tenths as singletons. This chain uses TRBV20-1 with TRBJ2-3; D gene uncertain. The TCR sequence derives from a human donor with melanoma. The CDR3 DNA sequence: TGCAGTGCTAGCAACCTCGCGTCGCAGTATTTT. Amino acid sequence: CSASNLASQYF.